This T cell receptor beta chain was identified during a study of post-analysis software for immune sequencing data. The overall study: Clinical courses comprised relapsing-remitting, secondary progressive and progressive-relapsing multiple sclerosis. Broader study findings: Significantly lower normalized Chao1 diversity was found in patients with multiple sclerosis relative to controls. Pronounced co-clustering by F measure was evident among identically batched samples. Patients used about 5 TRBV segments, including TRBV5-6, TRBV5-1 and TRBV20-1, more often than controls.

Points on this clonotype: No antigen is known for it.

Carried by the TCR beta cDNA libraries were unique molecular identifiers. Some 500,000 cDNA molecules were recovered from an input of 1 to 10 million T cells. TCRdb re-called the PCR reads through MiXCR, storing one row per CDR3 protein. The sample lists hundreds of thousands of distinct CDR3 sequences; approximately 30% were seen once. The germline CDR1 and CDR2 sequences are MNHEY and SVGAGI. The ends were cut back, 2 bases at V and 2 bases at J, with 9 bases in the middle. The CDR3 runs 15 residues. The sequenced sample was blood. The chain carries TRBV6-5 and TRBJ2-2; TRBD2 might be the D (5 bases). The source is a girl between 5 and 17 years old with multiple sclerosis. Written as DNA, the CDR3 is TGTGCCAGCAGTTACGCCCTAGCCAACACCGGGGAGCTGTTTTTT. This codes for CASSYALANTGELFF.